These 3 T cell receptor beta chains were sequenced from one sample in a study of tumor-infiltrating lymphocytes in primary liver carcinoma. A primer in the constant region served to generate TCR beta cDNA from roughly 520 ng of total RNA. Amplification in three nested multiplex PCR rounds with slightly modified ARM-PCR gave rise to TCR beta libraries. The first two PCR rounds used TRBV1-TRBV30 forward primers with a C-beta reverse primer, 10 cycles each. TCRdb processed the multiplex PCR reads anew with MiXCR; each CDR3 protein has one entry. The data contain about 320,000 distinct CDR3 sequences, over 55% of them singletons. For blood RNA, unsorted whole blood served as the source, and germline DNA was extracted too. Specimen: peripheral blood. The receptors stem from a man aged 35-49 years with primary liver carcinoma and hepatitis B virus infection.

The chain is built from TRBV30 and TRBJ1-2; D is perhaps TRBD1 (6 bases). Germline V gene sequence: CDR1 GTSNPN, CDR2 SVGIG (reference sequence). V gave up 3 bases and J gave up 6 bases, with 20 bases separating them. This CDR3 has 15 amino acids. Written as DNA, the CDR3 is TGTGCCTGGAGATCAGCTAACAGGGTTGGTAATGGCTACACCTTC. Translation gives CAWRSANRVGNGYTF.

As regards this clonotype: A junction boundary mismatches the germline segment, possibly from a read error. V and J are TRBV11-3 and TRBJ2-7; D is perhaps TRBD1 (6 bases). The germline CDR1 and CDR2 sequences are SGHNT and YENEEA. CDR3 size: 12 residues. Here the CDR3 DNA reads TGTGCCAGCAGTCGGGACAACTACGAACAGTACTTC. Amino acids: CASSRDNYEQYF.

CDR3 DNA sequence: TGTGCCAGCAGCTTATTTGGTTCCTCACCCGCTAGCAATGAGCAGTTCTTC. Translated: CASSLFGSSPASNEQFF. The rearrangement joins TRBV7-9 to TRBJ2-1; D is undetermined. This CDR3 is built from 17 residues. From germline, CDR1 is SEHNR and CDR2 FQNEAQ (reference sequence). V was pared by 2 bases and J by 6 bases, with 20 bases between.